This is a list of T cell receptor beta chains from one sample in a study of blood T cells in healthy people across ages. One entry per CDR3 protein, called by TCRdb with MiXCR from the 5' RACE reads. In the table there are about 1.5 million distinct CDR3 sequences, roughly 43% of which are singletons. Material for sequencing was blood. These receptors all stem from a woman between 18 and 30 years old in good health. CDR3s leave out the opening cysteine and the closing phenylalanine or tryptophan.

j_call,v_call,cdr3_aa
TRBJ2-5,TRBV20-1,SARDLEDQETQY
TRBJ2-5,TRBV2,ALSREVGETQY
TRBJ2-7,TRBV20-1,SARVLDNPYEQY
TRBJ1-2,TRBV6-1,ASSESSVIGGYT
TRBJ2-1,TRBV12-3/TRBV12-4,ASRIGVPYNEQF
TRBJ1-2,TRBV20-1,SARVQSRYGYT
TRBJ2-3,TRBV20-1,SAIASPRAQY
TRBJ1-2,TRBV29-1,SVVRDSADYGYT
TRBJ1-2,TRBV28,ASHMTGTGYT
TRBJ2-5,TRBV5-1,ASSLLGTLETQY
TRBJ2-2,TRBV25-1,ASSGGTGGNTGELF
TRBJ1-1,TRBV9,ASSPGNSNTEAF
NA,TRBV20-1,SARERTSSYNEQY
TRBJ2-3,TRBV7-9,ASSLGAGMSDTQY
TRBJ2-7,TRBV12-3/TRBV12-4,ASSLSGMRVHEQY
NA,TRBV7-9,ASSLEGNAYEQY
NA,TRBV4-1,ASSQDRSGRSFYEQY
TRBJ2-3,TRBV2,ASPSGSSSTDTQY
TRBJ2-1,TRBV9,ASSEGSGSREQF
TRBJ2-2,TRBV7-2,ASIDIRAGELF
TRBJ1-2,TRBV9,ASSVAGEGSRYGYT
TRBJ2-1,TRBV6-5,ASRRLAEVNEQF
NA,TRBV19,ASVLTGQGGSEQY
TRBJ1-1,TRBV10-3,AISDTTRGITEAF
TRBJ1-2,TRBV7-9,ASSTVTGVYYGYT
TRBJ1-5,TRBV30,AWSGGQYSNQPQH
TRBJ2-1,TRBV4-1,ASSQDDLPDNEQF
TRBJ2-7,TRBV9,ASSVAALNYEQY
TRBJ2-7,TRBV7-2,ASSLEGGNYEQY
TRBJ2-7,TRBV20-1,SARDPQTSSYEQY
TRBJ2-7,TRBV5-4,ASSFWQGSYEQY
TRBJ1-1,TRBV7-2,ASSLALRGTEAF
TRBJ2-3,TRBV27,ASSFVGAFGPTDTQY
TRBJ1-2,TRBV6-6,ASSGRDYGYT
TRBJ1-5,TRBV20-1,SARGDGASGRSNQPQH
TRBJ2-7,TRBV12-3/TRBV12-4,ASSPGGRGIYEQY
TRBJ2-7,TRBV20-1,SASPLAGAGNEQY
TRBJ1-5,TRBV6-6,ASIRDSSNQPQH
TRBJ2-1,TRBV5-5,ASSLQPGGSYNEQF
TRBJ1-3,TRBV6-5,ASSNNRRGRGNTIY
TRBJ2-7,TRBV20-1,SAREVGPYEQY
TRBJ1-1,TRBV5-1,ASSATGGGTEAF
TRBJ2-1,TRBV6-2/TRBV6-3,ASSYGVGGYNEQF
TRBJ1-2,TRBV12-3/TRBV12-4,ASSHNNSGYGYT
TRBJ2-6,TRBV27,ASSSPGTGSGANVLT
TRBJ1-2,TRBV5-6,ASSLDHDGYT
TRBJ2-1,TRBV7-9,ASSLLPSAYNEQF
TRBJ1-2,TRBV13,ASSPPGGEGYT
TRBJ2-7,TRBV20-1,SARSPLAYEQY
TRBJ1-2,TRBV29-1,SVQTNYGYT